A selection of T cell receptor beta chains follows, all from one sample in a study of blood T cell repertoires in COVID-19. Sequenced by immunoSEQ multiplex PCR; TCRdb stores in-frame clones only, minus some. Of roughly 30,000 clones listed, 70% to 80% were seen once; the top ten hold less than 9%. What was sequenced was peripheral blood. Receptors originate from an older woman with acute or convalescent COVID-19. CDR3s include the opening cysteine and the closing phenylalanine or tryptophan. The D gene is left open where the match is weak. Not every row has a clone size; where given, it reads once, few, many or a size class.

cdr3_length,d_call,clone_size,v_call,j_call,cdr3_nt,cdr3_aa
15,TRBD1,NA,TRBV7-8,TRBJ2-7,TGTGCCAGCAGCCCCGGACAGGGGGGGTCCTACGAGCAGTACTTC,CASSPGQGGSYEQYF
13,TRBD2,once,TRBV12-3/TRBV12-4,TRBJ2-1,TGTGCCACTTCGACTAGCGGGGGCACTATTCAGTTCTTC,CATSTSGGTIQFF
16,TRBD1,NA,TRBV19,TRBJ2-7,TGTGCCAGTAGTATATCGACAGGGGGCCTATCGGTCGAGCAGTACTTC,CASSISTGGLSVEQYF
13,NA,NA,TRBV2,TRBJ2-7,TGTGCCAGCAGTGTACAGGGAGCGTACGAGCAGTACTTC,CASSVQGAYEQYF
15,TRBD1,once,TRBV30,TRBJ2-3,TGTGCCTGGAGTGTAGAGGGACAGGGTACAGATACGCAGTATTTT,CAWSVEGQGTDTQYF
13,NA,NA,TRBV25-1,TRBJ2-7,TGTGCCAGCAGTGATGACACCTCCTACGAGCAGTACTTC,CASSDDTSYEQYF
14,NA,NA,TRBV18,TRBJ1-1,TGTGCCAGCTCACCAATTACAGGGAAGACTGAAGCTTTCTTT,CASSPITGKTEAFF
14,TRBD1,NA,TRBV6-5,TRBJ1-4,TGTGCCAGCAGAGACAGGGCAACTAATGAAAAACTGTTTTTT,CASRDRATNEKLFF
13,NA,once,TRBV19,TRBJ2-7,TGTGCCAGTAGTCAACTAAGCAACTACGAGCAGTACTTC,CASSQLSNYEQYF
15,NA,NA,TRBV2,TRBJ1-3,TGTGCCAGCAGTTTTGACTCAAAACAGGGCGACACCATATATTTT,CASSFDSKQGDTIYF
13,NA,NA,TRBV5-6,TRBJ2-7,TGTGCCAGCAGCTTCTCAGGGACCTACGAGCAGTACTTC,CASSFSGTYEQYF
15,TRBD1,once,TRBV7-6,TRBJ1-3,TGTGCCAGCAGCTTAGGGACAGGGGCAGGAAACACCATATATTTT,CASSLGTGAGNTIYF
13,NA,once,TRBV30,TRBJ2-6,TGTGCCTGGAGTCTTGCTGGGGCCAACGTCCTGACTTTC,CAWSLAGANVLTF
13,NA,few,TRBV5-6,TRBJ1-4,TGTGCCAGCAGCTTTAGTCTTAATGAAAAACTGTTTTTT,CASSFSLNEKLFF
12,NA,few,TRBV5-4,TRBJ1-1,TGTGCCAGCAGCGGCTTTCTAGGAGAAGCTTTCTTT,CASSGFLGEAFF
13,NA,NA,TRBV6-6,TRBJ1-5,TGTGCCAGCAGTCCGGGGGTCTATCAGCCCCAGCATTTT,CASSPGVYQPQHF
15,TRBD2,NA,TRBV6-5,TRBJ2-1,TGTGCTACCCGCCAAGCGGGGGGGACCAACAATGAGCAGTTCTTC,CATRQAGGTNNEQFF
15,TRBD2,few,TRBV5-1,TRBJ2-1,TGCGCCAGCAGCTTGCCTAGCGGGGGTATGAATGAGCAGTTCTTC,CASSLPSGGMNEQFF
14,NA,NA,TRBV5-1,TRBJ1-6,TGCGCCAGCAGCTTGGACCCGCTAAATTCACCCCTCCACTTT,CASSLDPLNSPLHF
14,NA,once,TRBV28,TRBJ2-4,TGTGCCAGCAGTTCTACCTATCCCCGGAACATTCAGTACTTC,CASSSTYPRNIQYF
16,NA,NA,TRBV4-1,TRBJ1-1,TGCGCCAGCAGCCAAGTGAGGACAGAACCGAACACTGAAGCTTTCTTT,CASSQVRTEPNTEAFF
15,NA,once,TRBV28,TRBJ1-3,TGTGCCAGCAGTTTCGGGGAGATATCTGGAAACACCATATATTTT,CASSFGEISGNTIYF
15,NA,NA,TRBV7-8,TRBJ1-5,TGTGCCAGCAGCTCGAAGACAGGCCCCAATCAGCCCCAGCATTTT,CASSSKTGPNQPQHF
17,TRBD2,NA,TRBV4-2,TRBJ2-3,TGTGCCAGCAGCCAAGATCCAGCGGGGGGGAGCACAGATACGCAGTATTTT,CASSQDPAGGSTDTQYF
13,NA,NA,TRBV4-1,TRBJ1-1,TGCGCCAGCAGCCGCCCAGGTTCCACTGAAGCTTTCTTT,CASSRPGSTEAFF
15,TRBD1,NA,TRBV28,TRBJ2-7,TGTGCCAGCAGGACCCCGGGACAGGGATCCCACGAGCAGTACTTC,CASRTPGQGSHEQYF
13,NA,NA,TRBV5-5,TRBJ1-2,TGTGCCAGCAGCTTGGATACAGGGAATGGCTACACCTTC,CASSLDTGNGYTF
14,TRBD1,NA,TRBV14,TRBJ2-5,TGTGCCAGCAGCCAAAAGACAGGGAAGGTGGCCCAGTACTTC,CASSQKTGKVAQYF
16,NA,NA,TRBV16,TRBJ1-1,TGTGCCAGCAGCCAATCAACCGGGGTTGAGACCACTGAAGCTTTCTTT,CASSQSTGVETTEAFF
18,NA,NA,TRBV30,TRBJ1-2,TGTGCCTCGAGCATTCAGGGTGCGTTGGTCCAGCCATCGGATGGCTACACCTTC,CASSIQGALVQPSDGYTF
13,NA,once,TRBV5-4,TRBJ1-1,TGTGCCAGCAGCTTGGAATGGGCAGATGAAGCTTTCTTT,CASSLEWADEAFF
14,TRBD1,NA,TRBV19,TRBJ1-2,TGTGCCAGTGGGGACAGGGGGCTTCCCTATGGCTACACCTTC,CASGDRGLPYGYTF
14,NA,NA,TRBV7-8,TRBJ2-7,TGTGCCAGCAGCTTGCGGGACAGCTCCTACGAGCAGTACTTC,CASSLRDSSYEQYF
14,NA,once,TRBV9,TRBJ2-2,TGTGCCAGCAGCGTAGAACTCTTCTCCGGGGAGCTGTTTTTT,CASSVELFSGELFF
14,TRBD2,NA,TRBV4-2,TRBJ2-2,TGTGCCAGCAGCCCTCGGGGGGGCAGCGGGGAGCTGTTTTTT,CASSPRGGSGELFF
11,NA,once,TRBV19,TRBJ2-7,TGTGCCAGTAGCTCCCTCGGTGAGCAGTACTTC,CASSSLGEQYF
15,TRBD1,NA,TRBV30,TRBJ2-5,TGTGCCTGGAGTGTATACAGGGGGAACCAAGAGACCCAGTACTTC,CAWSVYRGNQETQYF